This T cell receptor beta chain originates from a study of CD8+CD57+ T cells in acquired aplastic anemia. TCR beta VDJ and CDR3 profiles were obtained from a genomic DNA template. TCRdb reanalysed the reads using MiXCR and keeps one entry per CDR3 protein. The data contain a few hundred thousand distinct CDR3 sequences, 30% to 40% of them singletons. As regards this clonotype: The junction departs from the called germline gene at one end, perhaps through a read error.

This TCR derives from a human donor in good health, serving as a control. The sample taken for sequencing was sorted CD4+, CD8+, or CD8+CD57+ T cells (not recorded which) from PBMCs.

CDR3 nucleotides: TGTGCAAGCAGTGAACAGGGGGTATCCTCGTTGGACACCGGGGAGCTGTTTTTT. Its translation: CASSEQGVSSLDTGELFF. J is TRBJ2-2 and V is TRBV6-1; 8 bases line up with TRBD1. The CDR3 contains 18 residues. CDR1 and CDR2 (germline): MNHNS, SASEGT.